The 30 T cell receptor beta chains presented below share a single source sample, sequenced in a study of blood T cell repertoires in COVID-19. TCRdb keeps only in-frame clones here, not all; method: immunoSEQ multiplex PCR. The data contain roughly 150,000 clones, roughly 88% of them singletons. The sequencing input was peripheral blood. These TCRs come from an elderly woman with active or convalescent COVID-19.

This rearrangement joins TRBV11-2 to TRBJ1-1; D remains ambiguous. This CDR3 has 15 amino acids. Trimming removed 5 bases from V and 3 bases from J, with 16 bases in between. Germline V gene lookup returns CDR1 SGHAT and CDR2 FQNNGV. The CDR3 nucleotides read TGTGCCAGCAGCCCAAGCCGACACTCGTACACTGAAGCTTTCTTT. It encodes CASSPSRHSYTEAFF. Complete variable domain (other parts from reference TRBV11-2 and TRBJ1-1): EAGVAQSPRYKIIEKRQSVAFWCNPISGHATLYWYQQILGQGPKLLIQFQNNGVVDDSQLPKDRFSAERLKGVDSTLKIQPAKLEDSAVYLCASSPSRHSYTEAFFGQGTRLTVV.

The chain has TRBV29-1 and TRBJ2-7, with a tentative D call TRBD1 (6 bases). CDR3 length: 12 amino acids. The ends were cut back, 4 bases at V and 4 bases at J, with 11 bases in the middle. Germline assignment: CDR1 SQVTM and CDR2 ANQGSEA. This CDR3 is CSVVRDKYEQYF. The CDR3 coding sequence is TGCAGCGTTGTGAGGGACAAGTACGAGCAGTACTTC.

This sequence joins TRBV18 and TRBJ1-1; D call uncertain. Per the germline V gene, CDR1 is KGHSH and CDR2 is LQKENI. V was clipped by 0 bases and J by 0 bases, with 8 bases between them. This CDR3 is 15 amino acids long. The CDR3 sequence is CASSPPIVMNTEAFF. The CDR3 DNA follows: TGTGCCAGCTCACCACCGATAGTTATGAACACTGAAGCTTTCTTT.

This chain uses TRBV6-5 with TRBJ1-1, with D possibly being TRBD1 (5 bases). Germline CDR1 MNHEY, CDR2 SVGAGI. The CDR3 runs to 15 residues. V dropped 5 bases and J dropped 0 bases, with 13 bases sitting between them. The CDR3 spells CASSQSGWVNTEAFF. In nucleotides, the CDR3 is TGTGCCAGCAGTCAATCAGGGTGGGTGAACACTGAAGCTTTCTTT.

V usage is TRBV21-1 and J usage is TRBJ1-2. TRBV21-1 is described as a pseudogene. This CDR3 has 17 residues. The chain's CDR3 is CASSSRRAAPANYGYTF. CDR3 coding DNA: TGTGCCAGCAGCTCCCGGAGGGCAGCCCCAGCTAACTATGGCTACACCTTC.

V and J are TRBV15 and TRBJ2-1, with D possibly being TRBD2 (6 bases). Between the trimmed V and J ends, which lost 1 base and 1 base, there was a span of 11 bases. This CDR3 has 16 amino acids. Germline V gene lookup returns CDR1 LNHNV and CDR2 YYDKDF (reference sequence). The CDR3 DNA reads TGTGCCACCAGCAGAGGGCTAGCGAGGTCCTACAATGAGCAGTTCTTC. Translating gives CATSRGLARSYNEQFF.

The table lists this clone with a count of one. The V and J genes are TRBV6-2 or TRBV6-3 and TRBJ2-7, with 8 bases matching TRBD1. Trimming took 7 bases from V and 4 from J; bases not matched to a gene: 12. The germline V gene encodes CDR1 MNHEY and CDR2 SVGEGT. The CDR3 sequence is 15 residues long. In nucleotides, the CDR3 is TGTGCCAGCACCCCCAGCGCCCAGGGGGCTTACGAGCAGTACTTC. It translates to CASTPSAQGAYEQYF.

Only a few counts were recorded for this clone. J is TRBJ2-2 and V is TRBV11-2; D ambiguous. Between the trimmed V and J ends, which lost 5 bases and 0 bases, there was a span of 10 bases. The CDR3 runs to 15 residues. Germline V CDR1 and CDR2: SGHAT, FQNNGV. As DNA, the CDR3 is TGTGCCAGCAGCATCCCGGTCACGAACACCGGGGAGCTGTTTTTT. As protein: CASSIPVTNTGELFF.

This chain connects TRBV5-6 to TRBJ1-3; the D gene is possibly TRBD1 (6 bases). Germline V lookup: CDR1 SGHDT, CDR2 YYEEEE. The CDR3 totals 15 residues. V dropped 0 bases and J dropped 4 bases, with 11 bases sitting between them. The CDR3 DNA follows: TGTGCCAGCAGCTTGGCCCCCACAGGGGGAAACACCATATATTTT. It specifies CASSLAPTGGNTIYF.

The chain joins TRBV4-1 to TRBJ1-5; TRBD1 matches 7 bases. The CDR3 has 16 residues. Germline assignment: CDR1 MGHRA and CDR2 YSYEKL. The V segment lost 2 bases and the J segment 4 bases; nucleotides outside the gene matches: 8. The CDR3 nucleotides are TGCGCCAGCAGCCAACCCTACGCAGGGGGAAATCAGCCCCAGCATTTT. Encoded protein: CASSQPYAGGNQPQHF.

The chain links TRBV11-2 to TRBJ2-7; a weak D match, TRBD2 (6 bases). Trimming removed 0 bases from V and 6 bases from J, with 18 bases in between. CDR1 is SGHAT and CDR2 is FQNNGV in the germline V gene. The CDR3 consists of 16 residues. The CDR3 DNA reads as TGTGCCAGCAGCTTAGAGGGTAATAGGGAGGTTGGCGAGCAGTACTTC. Translated, it gives CASSLEGNREVGEQYF.

V usage is TRBV30 and J usage is TRBJ1-2; D uncertain. Germline V gene data show CDR1 as GTSNPN and CDR2 as SVGIG (reference sequence). The CDR3 has 13 residues. V was cut by 0 bases and J by 4 bases, with 9 bases left in between. CDR3 bases: TGTGCCTGGAGTGTAGGAGGAGCCTATGGCTACACCTTC. This gives the protein CAWSVGGAYGYTF.

The chain carries TRBV11-3 and TRBJ2-7, with D maybe TRBD2 (5 bases). This CDR3 contains 14 residues. The V end was cut by 3 bases, the J end by 6 bases, with 15 bases between. Germline V lookup: CDR1 SGHNT, CDR2 YENEEA. The CDR3 coding sequence is TGTGCCAGCAGCTTTGGACTTACTTTAGGCGAGCAGTACTTC. This encodes CASSFGLTLGEQYF. Drawing the rest from reference TRBV11-3 and TRBJ2-7, the complete variable domain is EAGVVQSPRYKIIEKKQPVAFWCNPISGHNTLYWYLQNLGQGPELLIRYENEEAVDDSQLPKDRFSAERLKGVDSTLKIQPAELGDSAVYLCASSFGLTLGEQYFGPGTRLTVT.

This clone was seen only once. The chain uses TRBV6-1 and TRBJ1-2; unclear D gene. Germline CDR1 MNHNS, CDR2 SASEGT. The V end lost 0 bases, the J end lost 2 bases, and 7 bases lay between the germline ends. This CDR3 is 14 amino acids long. This CDR3 is CASSEALFNYGYTF. CDR3 nucleotide sequence: TGTGCCAGCAGTGAAGCCTTGTTCAACTATGGCTACACCTTC.

The table lists this clone with many counts. CDR3 protein: CASSLDRVYSPLHF. Here the CDR3 DNA reads TGTGCCAGCAGTTTGGACAGGGTCTATTCACCCCTCCACTTT. The chain combines TRBV6-5 with TRBJ1-6, with 8 bases aligning to TRBD1. With 4 bases clipped from V and 8 bases from J, the junction kept 4 bases outside the gene matches. CDR1 is MNHEY, CDR2 SVGAGI, per germline. This CDR3 is 14 amino acids long.

This chain connects TRBV10-3 to TRBJ2-1; 12 bases match TRBD1. The germline V gene has CDR1 ENHRY and CDR2 SYGVKD. The CDR3 consists of 15 residues. Losses at the gene ends were 2 bases for V and 9 bases for J; bases not matched to a gene: 5. DNA of the CDR3: TGTGCCATCAGTGAGCCGGGACAGGGGGCAAGTGAGCAGTTCTTC. It encodes CAISEPGQGASEQFF.

The V call is TRBV25-1, the J call TRBJ2-2; 7 bases are a match to TRBD1. V trimming: 4 bases; J trimming: 7 bases; junction bases outside the gene matches: 6. This CDR3 is 14 amino acids long. From germline, CDR1 is MGHDK and CDR2 SYGVNS. CDR3: CASSAQGVSGELFF. The CDR3 DNA is TGTGCCAGCAGTGCCCAGGGGGTGAGCGGGGAGCTGTTTTTT.

This clone was seen only a few times. This same CDR3 is encoded by further DNA sequences in the sample. The chain has TRBV10-3 and TRBJ1-1; a weak D match, TRBD1 (6 bases). The germline CDR1 and CDR2 sequences are ENHRY and SYGVKD. The CDR3 consists of 14 residues. V lost 2 bases and J lost 4, with 11 bases in between. The CDR3 region is CAISEGQGSTEAFF. DNA for the CDR3: TGTGCCATCAGTGAGGGGCAGGGGAGCACTGAAGCTTTCTTT.

The V and J genes are TRBV7-2 and TRBJ1-4; D is ambiguous. The CDR3 has 13 amino acids. Trimming cost V 1 base and J 7 bases, with 7 bases left between them. Looked up from germline, CDR1 is SGHTA and CDR2 is FQGNSA. CDR3 sequence: CASSLGRLEKLFF. The CDR3 DNA is TGTGCCAGCAGCTTAGGCAGGCTTGAAAAACTGTTTTTT.

This chain joins TRBV5-6 and TRBJ1-2; D is uncertain. The ends were cut back, 7 bases at V and 2 bases at J, with 9 bases in the middle. The CDR3 has 12 amino acids. Germline V gene lookup returns CDR1 SGHDT and CDR2 YYEEEE. CDR3 nucleotides: TGTGCCAGCCTCAGGTCCAACTATGGCTACACCTTC. Its translation is CASLRSNYGYTF.

The CDR3 bases are TGTGCCATCAGTGGCCAGGGCGGCTACACTGAAGCTTTCTTT. Amino acid sequence: CAISGQGGYTEAFF. The J gene is TRBJ1-1, the V gene TRBV10-3; D possibly corresponds to TRBD1 (5 bases). This CDR3 has 14 amino acids. Germline lookup yields CDR1 ENHRY and CDR2 SYGVKD. V was pared by 4 bases and J by 3 bases, with 12 bases between.

The chain uses TRBV7-9 and TRBJ1-4, with unresolved D. Trimming took off 4 bases at V and 6 bases at J, with 6 bases between the two ends. CDR3 length equals 12 residues. CDR1 is SEHNR and CDR2 is FQNEAQ in the germline V gene (reference sequence). The CDR3 DNA sequence: TGTGCCAGCAGCTCCAGTTATGAAAAACTGTTTTTT. Translating gives CASSSSYEKLFF. Full variable domain (remainder filled in from reference TRBV7-9 and TRBJ1-4): DTGVSQNPRHKITKRGQNVTFRCDPISEHNRLYWYRQTLGQGPEFLTYFQNEAQLEKSRLLSDRFSAERPKGSFSTLEIQRTEQGDSAMYLCASSSSYEKLFFGSGTQLSVL.

The V and J genes are TRBV5-5 and TRBJ2-5; D not certain. This CDR3 comprises 13 residues. Germline CDR1 is SGHKS and CDR2 is YYEKEE (reference sequence). Trimming pared 3 bases from V and 5 bases from J, leaving 11 bases between. The CDR3 is CASSSGLGETQYF. The CDR3 DNA sequence: TGTGCCAGCAGCTCCGGTCTAGGCGAGACCCAGTACTTC.

The sample holds a few counts of this clone. The V and J genes are TRBV19 and TRBJ1-3; D might be TRBD1 (6 bases). This CDR3 comprises 15 residues. The V gene's germline CDR1 is LNHDA and CDR2 SQIVND (reference sequence). Trimming stripped 7 bases from V and 0 bases from J, with 13 bases between. DNA of the CDR3: TGTGCCAGTACTGAGGGGGACCCCTCTGGAAACACCATATATTTT. This gives the protein CASTEGDPSGNTIYF.

The chain joins TRBV2 to TRBJ1-5, with 7 bases aligning to TRBD1. CDR3 length: 15 residues. The V gene's germline CDR1 is SNHLY and CDR2 FYNNEI. With V trimmed by 5 bases and J by 4 bases, 8 bases remained unmatched. For the CDR3, the DNA is TGTGCCAGCAGTTTCGGACAGGAAGGGAATCAGCCCCAGCATTTT. Translated, it gives CASSFGQEGNQPQHF.

This rearrangement joins TRBV4-1 to TRBJ2-7; D is possibly TRBD2 (6 bases). Germline V lookup: CDR1 MGHRA, CDR2 YSYEKL. Trimming pared 2 bases from V and 2 bases from J, leaving 13 bases between. There are 15 residues in the CDR3. The CDR3 region is CASSQQQGGPYEQYF. The CDR3 DNA is TGCGCCAGCAGCCAACAGCAGGGAGGTCCCTACGAGCAGTACTTC.

The chain is built from TRBV23-1 and TRBJ2-5, with TRBD1 as a possible D gene (5 bases). TRBV23-1 is reported as an ORF; its role is uncertain. Trimming pared 4 bases from V and 0 bases from J, leaving 9 bases between. The CDR3 spans 14 residues. The CDR3 loop is CASSRRADQETQYF. CDR3 sequence (DNA): TGCGCCAGCAGTCGCAGGGCCGACCAAGAGACCCAGTACTTC.

J is TRBJ1-6 and V is TRBV5-1; a weak D match, TRBD1 (6 bases). Looked up from germline, CDR1 is SGHRS and CDR2 is YFSETQ. The CDR3 has 15 residues. The V end was cut by 2 bases, the J end by 3 bases, with 9 bases between. Written as DNA, the CDR3 is TGCGCCAGCAGCTTACAGGGAAGCTATAATTCACCCCTCCACTTT. It yields the protein CASSLQGSYNSPLHF.

This chain links TRBV28 with TRBJ2-7; possibly TRBD1 for D (6 bases). This CDR3 is 14 amino acids long. In germline, CDR1 is MDHEN, CDR2 SYDVKM. V dropped 2 bases and J dropped 1 base, with 9 bases sitting between them. The CDR3 here is CASSLRGQSYEQYF. The CDR3 bases are TGTGCCAGCAGTTTACGAGGACAGTCCTACGAGCAGTACTTC.

The rearrangement links TRBV5-3 to TRBJ1-5; 7 bases are shared with TRBD1. TRBV5-3 counts as an open reading frame of uncertain function. The CDR3 is 17 amino acids. The V and J ends lost 2 bases and 2 bases, in that order; junction bases with no gene match: 10. The CDR3, as DNA: TGTGCCAGAAGCTTTCAACCCACAGGGGACGGCAATCAGCCCCAGCATTTT. Its protein is CARSFQPTGDGNQPQHF.